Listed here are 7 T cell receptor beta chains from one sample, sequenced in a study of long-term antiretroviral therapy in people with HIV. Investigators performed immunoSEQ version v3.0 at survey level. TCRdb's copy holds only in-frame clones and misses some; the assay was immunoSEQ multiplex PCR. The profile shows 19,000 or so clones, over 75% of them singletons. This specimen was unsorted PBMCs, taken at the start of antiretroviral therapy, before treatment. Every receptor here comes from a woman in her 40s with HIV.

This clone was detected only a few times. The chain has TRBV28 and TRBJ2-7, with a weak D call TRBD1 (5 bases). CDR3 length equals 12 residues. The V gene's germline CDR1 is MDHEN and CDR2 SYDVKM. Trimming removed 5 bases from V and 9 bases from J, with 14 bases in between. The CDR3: CASSKGAAGQYF. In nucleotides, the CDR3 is TGTGCCAGCAGTAAAGGGGCGGCCGGGCAGTACTTC.

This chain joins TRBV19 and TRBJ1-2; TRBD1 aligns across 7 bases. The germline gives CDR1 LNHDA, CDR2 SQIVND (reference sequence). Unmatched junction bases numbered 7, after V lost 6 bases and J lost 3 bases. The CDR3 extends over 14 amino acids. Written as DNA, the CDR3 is TGTGCCAGTAGGCCAGGGGGGGCTGACTATGGCTACACCTTC. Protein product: CASRPGGADYGYTF.

As DNA, the CDR3 is TGTGCCAGTAGTATAGATTGGTCGGGGGAGCAGTACTTC. It specifies CASSIDWSGEQYF. The genes are TRBV19 and TRBJ2-7; D is perhaps TRBD2 (5 bases). The germline V gene has CDR1 LNHDA and CDR2 SQIVND (reference sequence). The CDR3 covers 13 residues. V was pared by 0 bases and J by 7 bases, with 10 bases between.

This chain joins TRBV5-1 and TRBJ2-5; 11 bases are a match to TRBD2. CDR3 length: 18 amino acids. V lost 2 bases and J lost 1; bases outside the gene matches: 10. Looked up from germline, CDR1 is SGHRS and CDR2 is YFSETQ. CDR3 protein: CASSLSSGGPNFQETQYF. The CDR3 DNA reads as TGCGCCAGCAGCTTATCTAGCGGGGGGCCAAATTTCCAAGAGACCCAGTACTTC.

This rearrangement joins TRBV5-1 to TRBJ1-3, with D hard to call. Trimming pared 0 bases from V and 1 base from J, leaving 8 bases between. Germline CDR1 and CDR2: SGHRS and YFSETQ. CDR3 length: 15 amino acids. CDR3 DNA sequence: TGCGCCAGCAGCTTGGGGGCGACTTCTGGAAACACCATATATTTT. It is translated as CASSLGATSGNTIYF.

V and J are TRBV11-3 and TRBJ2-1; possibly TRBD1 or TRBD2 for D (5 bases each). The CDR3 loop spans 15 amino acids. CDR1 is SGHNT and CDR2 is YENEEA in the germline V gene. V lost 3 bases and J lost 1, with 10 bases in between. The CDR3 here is CASSFSGSSYNEQFF. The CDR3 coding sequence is TGTGCCAGCAGCTTTTCAGGGAGTTCCTACAATGAGCAGTTCTTC.

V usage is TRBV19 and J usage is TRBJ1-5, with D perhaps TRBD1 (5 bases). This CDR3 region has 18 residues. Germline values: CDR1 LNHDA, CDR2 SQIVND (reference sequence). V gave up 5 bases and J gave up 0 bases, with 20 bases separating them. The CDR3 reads CASSSRGREINSNQPQHF. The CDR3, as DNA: TGTGCCAGTAGTTCTCGGGGCAGGGAGATTAATAGCAATCAGCCCCAGCATTTT.